The count of the clone carrying this T cell receptor (beta chain) is one. The antigen remains undetermined. This sample stems from a study of T cell responses to AZD1222 COVID-19 vaccine. Study-level points and caveats: Nearly half of spike-specific TCRs reportedly go after variant regions that carry no mutations.

Profiling relied on immunoSEQ multiplex PCR, and the TCRdb table lists in-frame clones only, not all of them. The profile shows 90,000 to 110,000 clones, roughly 87% of them singletons. There are 16 residues in the CDR3. V gave up 0 bases and J gave up 3 bases; unmatched junction bases: 3. CDR1 SGHAT and CDR2 FQNNGV come from the germline V gene. V usage is TRBV11-2 and J usage is TRBJ1-4, with 8 bases aligning to TRBD1. Sequenced material: peripheral blood, taken on day 0 of AZD1222 vaccination. This sequence was found in an adult in good health. The CDR3 coding sequence is TGTGCCAGCAGCTTAGATCGGACAGGGCCTAATGAAAAACTGTTTTTT. It translates to CASSLDRTGPNEKLFF.